These 19 T cell receptor beta chains originate from one sample sequenced in a study of T cell repertoires and HLA-DP antigens. For these receptors, no antigen is known. Profiled with immunoSEQ multiplex PCR; TCRdb holds only in-frame clones, not every one. The top ten hold 1.6% of the sample, which has about 73,000 clones, about 80% seen once. Sequenced material: CD4+ T cells from PBMCs. The receptors shown here come from a man in his 60s in good health and CMV-seronegative.

V gene TRBV6-5 combines with J gene TRBJ2-7, with D unresolved. Trimming removed 8 bases from V and 2 bases from J, with 10 bases in between. This CDR3 is built from 12 residues. The germline V gene has CDR1 MNHEY and CDR2 SVGAGI. Here the CDR3 reads CASSQGTYEQYF. CDR3 nucleotide sequence: TGTGCCAGCTCTCAAGGGACCTACGAGCAGTACTTC.

V is TRBV5-1 and J is TRBJ2-2; D ambiguous. CDR1 is SGHRS and CDR2 is YFSETQ in the germline V gene. The CDR3 length is 16 residues. V shed 2 bases and J shed 5 bases, with 16 bases lying between them. CDR3 bases: TGCGCCAGCAGCTTTCGCTTGATGGACGAAACCGGGGAGCTGTTTTTT. Its protein product is CASSFRLMDETGELFF.

This chain links TRBV4-1 with TRBJ2-5; D possibly corresponds to TRBD1 (6 bases). There are 14 residues in the CDR3. Germline V gene sequence: CDR1 MGHRA, CDR2 YSYEKL. The V end lost 5 bases, the J end lost 5 bases, and 15 bases lay between the germline ends. The CDR3 reads CASSSRRGHETQYF. CDR3 coding DNA: TGCGCCAGCAGCTCCCGCAGGGGACACGAGACCCAGTACTTC.

Written as DNA, the CDR3 is TGTGCCAGCAGTGAAAGCGGGACAGGGAGTGCCAAAAACATTCAGTACTTC. Translating it yields CASSESGTGSAKNIQYF. The rearrangement links TRBV6-1 to TRBJ2-4; 9 bases line up with TRBD1. Germline V gene lookup returns CDR1 MNHNS and CDR2 SASEGT. The CDR3 extends over 17 amino acids. Trimming removed 2 bases from V and 1 base from J; junction bases left unmatched: 6.

V and J are TRBV4-3 and TRBJ2-1, with 9 bases lining up with TRBD2. This CDR3 has 12 residues. V shed 3 bases, J shed 16 bases, and the junction held 7 bases outside the gene matches. The germline CDR1 and CDR2 sequences are LGHNA and YSLEER. CDR3 in amino acids: CASSHAGTSRFF. DNA for the CDR3: TGCGCCAGCAGCCATGCCGGGACTAGCCGCTTCTTC.

J is TRBJ2-1 and V is TRBV5-1; 13 bases agree with TRBD2. Germline CDR1 SGHRS, CDR2 YFSETQ. J gave up 9 bases and V 3 bases, and 6 bases lay outside the gene matches. The CDR3 runs to 15 residues. Here the CDR3 reads CASSWGTSGIGEQFF. In nucleotides, the CDR3 is TGCGCCAGCAGCTGGGGGACTAGCGGGATCGGTGAGCAGTTCTTC.

This rearrangement joins TRBV7-2 to TRBJ1-3; D ambiguous. The germline V gene encodes CDR1 SGHTA and CDR2 FQGNSA. The V gene lost 5 bases and the J gene lost 1 base, with 12 bases spanning the gap. The CDR3 sequence is 15 residues long. This CDR3 is CASSPRPGSGNTIYF. CDR3 in DNA: TGTGCCAGCAGCCCCAGGCCGGGGTCTGGAAACACCATATATTTT.

The chain has TRBV28 and TRBJ2-5; D is undetermined. Trimming shortened V by 6 bases and J by 4 bases, and 15 bases separated the two germline ends. The CDR3 runs 14 residues. Germline CDR1 and CDR2: MDHEN and SYDVKM. CDR3 in amino acids: CASSRTKRGETQYF. Written as DNA, the CDR3 is TGTGCCAGCAGCCGCACTAAACGCGGAGAGACCCAGTACTTC.

This clone was found once. The CDR3 sequence is CASSSQGYYNSPLHF. DNA of the CDR3: TGTGCCAGCAGTTCCCAGGGCTACTATAATTCACCCCTCCACTTT. The V gene is TRBV6-5, the J gene TRBJ1-6, with D possibly being TRBD1 (5 bases). The CDR3 is 15 residues long. CDR1 is MNHEY and CDR2 is SVGAGI in the germline V gene. Trimming took 4 bases from V and 3 from J, leaving 10 bases between them.

This clone came up many times. The chain is built from TRBV7-2 and TRBJ1-2; the D is unclear. V lost 4 bases to trimming and J lost 4 bases, with 7 bases between them. The CDR3 runs 12 residues. CDR1 SGHTA and CDR2 FQGNSA come from the germline V gene. CDR3: CASSSYTYGYTF. DNA of the CDR3: TGTGCCAGCAGCTCATACACCTATGGCTACACCTTC.

The V gene is TRBV11-3, the J gene TRBJ2-1; no clear D. Germline assignment: CDR1 SGHNT and CDR2 YENEEA. Trimming shortened V by 1 base and J by 5 bases, and 6 bases separated the two germline ends. The CDR3 has 13 residues. The CDR3 here is CASSLGPNNEQFF. The CDR3 DNA reads TGTGCCAGCAGCTTAGGGCCCAACAATGAGCAGTTCTTC.

The chain joins TRBV7-6 to TRBJ2-7, with 11 bases that match TRBD1. V lost 3 bases to trimming and J lost 3 bases; unmatched junction nucleotides: 4. The CDR3 runs 15 residues. Germline V CDR1 and CDR2: SGHVS, FNYEAQ. CDR3 coding DNA: TGTGCCAGCAGCTTGGGGACAGGGGGGATCTACGAGCAGTACTTC. Its translation: CASSLGTGGIYEQYF. Supplemented by reference TRBV7-6 and TRBJ2-7, the full variable domain reads GAGVSQSPRYKVTKRGQDVALRCDPISGHVSLYWYRQALGQGPEFLTYFNYEAQQDKSGLPNDRFSAERPEGSISTLTIQRTEQRDSAMYRCASSLGTGGIYEQYFGPGTRLTVT.

This chain links TRBV7-8 with TRBJ1-5; no clear D gene. Germline V gene sequence: CDR1 SGHVS, CDR2 FQNEAQ. Deletions cut 5 bases from V and 1 base from J, with 12 bases between. The CDR3 consists of 15 residues. CDR3 sequence: CASSLGRASNQPQHF. Here the CDR3 DNA reads TGTGCCAGCAGCCTTGGCCGAGCCAGCAATCAGCCCCAGCATTTT.

The V and J genes are TRBV11-2 and TRBJ2-5, with 15 positions matching TRBD2. This CDR3 has 17 amino acids. Germline V gives CDR1 SGHAT, CDR2 FQNNGV. V shed 4 bases and J 0 bases; nucleotides not matched to a gene: 3. CDR3 nucleotide sequence: TGTGCCAGCAGCTCAGGGACTAGCGGGGGGTACCAAGAGACCCAGTACTTC. Residues: CASSSGTSGGYQETQYF. Variable domain in full (rest from reference TRBV11-2 and TRBJ2-5): EAGVAQSPRYKIIEKRQSVAFWCNPISGHATLYWYQQILGQGPKLLIQFQNNGVVDDSQLPKDRFSAERLKGVDSTLKIQPAKLEDSAVYLCASSSGTSGGYQETQYFGPGTRLLVL.

J is TRBJ1-5 and V is TRBV5-6; weak D call: TRBD1 (5 bases). V was pared by 4 bases and J by 3 bases, with 17 bases between. The CDR3 runs 16 residues. Looked up from germline, CDR1 is SGHDT and CDR2 is YYEEEE. The CDR3 sequence: CASSEAGTAYNQPQHF. In DNA form, the CDR3 reads TGTGCCAGCAGCGAGGCCGGGACGGCTTACAATCAGCCCCAGCATTTT.

This clone came up once. The chain couples TRBV28 to TRBJ2-7; D remains unclear. CDR3 size: 11 residues. Deletions cut 2 bases from V and 5 bases from J, with 4 bases between. Germline V gives CDR1 MDHEN, CDR2 SYDVKM. The CDR3 here is CASSLINEQYF. CDR3 in DNA: TGTGCCAGCAGTTTAATCAACGAGCAGTACTTC.

The V call is TRBV18, the J call TRBJ2-7; the match to TRBD2 covers 8 bases. CDR3 length: 15 residues. V shed 2 bases, J shed 2 bases, and the junction held 5 bases outside the gene matches. Germline V gene sequence: CDR1 KGHSH, CDR2 LQKENI. As DNA, the CDR3 is TGTGCCAGCTCACCATCGGGAGGGGCGGCCTACGAGCAGTACGTC. It codes for CASSPSGGAAYEQYV.

The CDR3 protein is CSVEPGWGTEAFF. The CDR3, as DNA: TGCAGCGTTGAACCGGGGTGGGGCACTGAAGCTTTCTTT. V gene TRBV29-1 combines with J gene TRBJ1-1; D is unresolved. The CDR3 length is 13 residues. The germline V gene encodes CDR1 SQVTM and CDR2 ANQGSEA. Between the trimmed V and J ends, which lost 2 bases and 4 bases, there was a span of 11 bases.

The V call is TRBV18, the J call TRBJ1-4; 10 nucleotides align to TRBD1. Germline CDR1 reads KGHSH; CDR2 reads LQKENI. This CDR3 is built from 18 residues. After removal of 1 base from V and 2 bases from J, the junction contained 7 bases not matched to a gene. In DNA form, the CDR3 reads TGTGCCAGCTCACCACAGAGACAGGGGGCTTCCACTAATGAAAAACTGTTTTTT. Encoded protein: CASSPQRQGASTNEKLFF.